This TCR beta chain was identified during a study of blood T cells in healthy people across ages. The table lists this clonotype with a count of one. Through a sample-barcoded 5' primer and a J-beta primer mix, a second PCR was run for roughly 6 to 11 cycles. TCRdb processed the 5' RACE reads anew with MiXCR; each CDR3 protein has one entry. The sample records about 800,000 distinct CDR3 sequences, roughly 25% being singletons. Per germline, CDR1 ENHRY and CDR2 SYGVKD. J lost 1 base, V lost 5 bases, and 4 bases had no gene match. The length of the CDR3 is 15 residues. This same sample was also taken into another study, of T cells of mothers and their children.

The specimen sequenced was blood. This chain joins TRBV10-3 and TRBJ1-1, with 10 bases that match TRBD1. The clonotype comes from a boy between 10 and 17 years old in good health. CDR3 coding DNA: TGTGCCATCAGTCGACAGGGGGCCGAGAACACTGAAGCTTTCTTT. It is translated as CAISRQGAENTEAFF.